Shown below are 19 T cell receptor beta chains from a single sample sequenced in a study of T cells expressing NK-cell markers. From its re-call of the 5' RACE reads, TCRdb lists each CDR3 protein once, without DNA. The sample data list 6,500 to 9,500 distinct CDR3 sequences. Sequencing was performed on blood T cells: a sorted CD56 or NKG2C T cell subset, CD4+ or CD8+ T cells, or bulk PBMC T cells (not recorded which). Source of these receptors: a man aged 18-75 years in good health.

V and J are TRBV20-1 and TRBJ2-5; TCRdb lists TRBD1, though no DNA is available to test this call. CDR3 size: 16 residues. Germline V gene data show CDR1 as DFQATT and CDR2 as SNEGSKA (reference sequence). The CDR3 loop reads CSARADRDTFGETQYF.

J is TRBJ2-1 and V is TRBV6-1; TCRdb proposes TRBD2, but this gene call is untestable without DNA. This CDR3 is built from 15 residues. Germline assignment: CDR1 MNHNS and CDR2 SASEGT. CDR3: CASSGTSGGPDEQFF.

The CDR3 reads CASSLAGGRETQYF. The chain links TRBV7-2 to TRBJ2-5; the D call from TCRdb, TRBD1, cannot be confirmed without DNA. This CDR3 contains 14 residues. Per germline, CDR1 SGHTA and CDR2 FQGNSA.

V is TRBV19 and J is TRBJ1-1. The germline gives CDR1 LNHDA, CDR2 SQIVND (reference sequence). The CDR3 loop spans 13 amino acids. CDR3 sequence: CASSINMNTEAFF.

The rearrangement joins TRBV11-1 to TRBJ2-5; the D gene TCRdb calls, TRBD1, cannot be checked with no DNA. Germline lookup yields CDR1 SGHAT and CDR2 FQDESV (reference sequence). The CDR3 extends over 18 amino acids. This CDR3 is CASSVWIGGRSEGETQYF.

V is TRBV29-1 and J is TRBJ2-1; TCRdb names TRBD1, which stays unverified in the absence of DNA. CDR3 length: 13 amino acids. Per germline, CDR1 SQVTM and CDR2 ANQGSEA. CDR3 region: CSAGRGDYNEQFF.

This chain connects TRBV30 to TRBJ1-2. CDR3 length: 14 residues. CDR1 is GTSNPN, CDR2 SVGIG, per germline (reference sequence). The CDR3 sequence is CAWSYITAGNGYTF.

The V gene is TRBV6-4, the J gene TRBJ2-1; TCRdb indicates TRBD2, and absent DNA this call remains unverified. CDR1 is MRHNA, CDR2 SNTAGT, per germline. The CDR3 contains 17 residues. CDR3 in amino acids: CASSDSATSGGVEEQFF.

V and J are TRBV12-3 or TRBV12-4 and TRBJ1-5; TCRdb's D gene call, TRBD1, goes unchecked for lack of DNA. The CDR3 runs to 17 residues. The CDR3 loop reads CASSRSRDIQGNQPQHF.

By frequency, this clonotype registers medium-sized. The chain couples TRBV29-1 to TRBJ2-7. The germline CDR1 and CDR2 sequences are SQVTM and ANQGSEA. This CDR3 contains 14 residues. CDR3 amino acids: CSAAVFRGSYEQYF.

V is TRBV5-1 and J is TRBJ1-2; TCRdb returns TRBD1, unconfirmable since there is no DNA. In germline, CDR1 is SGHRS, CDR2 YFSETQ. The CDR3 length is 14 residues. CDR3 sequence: CASSLGQGKIGYTF.

CDR3 region: CASSGSGEGAKNIQYF. The V call is TRBV2, the J call TRBJ2-4; without DNA, the TCRdb call of TRBD2 cannot be checked. The CDR3 runs to 16 residues. Germline V CDR1 and CDR2: SNHLY, FYNNEI.

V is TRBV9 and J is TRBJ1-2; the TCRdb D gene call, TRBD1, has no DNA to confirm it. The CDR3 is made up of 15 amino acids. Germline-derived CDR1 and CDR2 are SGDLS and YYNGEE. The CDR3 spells CASSRNRGPAYGYTF.

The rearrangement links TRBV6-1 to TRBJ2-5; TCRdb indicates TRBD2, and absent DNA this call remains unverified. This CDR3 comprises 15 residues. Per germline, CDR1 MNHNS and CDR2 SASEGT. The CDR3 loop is CASSEAFGGPETQYF.

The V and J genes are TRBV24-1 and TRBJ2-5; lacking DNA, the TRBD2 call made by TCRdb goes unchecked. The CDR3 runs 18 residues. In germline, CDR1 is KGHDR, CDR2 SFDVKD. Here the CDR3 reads CATLGQTSGGAGRVTQYF.

The CDR3 here is CATSSASGGQNIQYF. This rearrangement joins TRBV15 to TRBJ2-4; the D gene TCRdb calls, TRBD2, cannot be checked with no DNA. The CDR3 has 15 amino acids. Germline V lookup: CDR1 LNHNV, CDR2 YYDKDF (reference sequence). Supplemented by reference TRBV15 and TRBJ2-4, the full variable domain reads DAMVIQNPRYQVTQFGKPVTLSCSQTLNHNVMYWYQQKSSQAPKLLFHYYDKDFNNEADTPDNFQSRRPNTSFCFLDIRSPGLGDTAMYLCATSSASGGQNIQYFGAGTRLSVL.

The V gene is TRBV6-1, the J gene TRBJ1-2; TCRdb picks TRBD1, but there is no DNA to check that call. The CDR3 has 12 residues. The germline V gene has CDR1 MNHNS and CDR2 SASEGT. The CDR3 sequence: CASSGQSLGYTF.

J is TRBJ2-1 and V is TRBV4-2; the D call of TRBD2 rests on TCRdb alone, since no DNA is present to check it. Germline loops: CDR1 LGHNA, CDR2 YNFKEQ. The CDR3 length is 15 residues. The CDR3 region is CASSQERGDYNEQFF.

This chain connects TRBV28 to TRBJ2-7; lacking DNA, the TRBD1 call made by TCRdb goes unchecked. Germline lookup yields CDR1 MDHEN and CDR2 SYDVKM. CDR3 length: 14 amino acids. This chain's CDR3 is CASNPRNSLYEQYF.